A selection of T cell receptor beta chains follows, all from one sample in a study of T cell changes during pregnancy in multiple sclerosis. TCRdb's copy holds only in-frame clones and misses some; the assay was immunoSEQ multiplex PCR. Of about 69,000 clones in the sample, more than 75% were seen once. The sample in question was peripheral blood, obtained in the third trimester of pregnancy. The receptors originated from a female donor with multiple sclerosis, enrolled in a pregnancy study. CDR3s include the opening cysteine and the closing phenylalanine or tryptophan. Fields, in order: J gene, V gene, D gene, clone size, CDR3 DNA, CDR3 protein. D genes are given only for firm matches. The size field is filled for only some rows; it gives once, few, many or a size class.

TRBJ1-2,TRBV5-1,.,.,TGCGCCAGCAGCTTAGAGGAGCCGGTGAACTATGGCTACACCTTC,CASSLEEPVNYGYTF
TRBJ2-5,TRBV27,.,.,TGTGCCAGCAGCTTCCCCGGGGGGACCCAGTACTTC,CASSFPGGTQYF
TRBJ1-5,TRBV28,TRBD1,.,TGTGCCGGCAAGCGTACAGGGGGCAATCAGCCCCAGCATTTT,CAGKRTGGNQPQHF
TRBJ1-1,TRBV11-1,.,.,TGTGCCAGCAGCCCCACACCGGGGAACACTGAAGCTTTCTTT,CASSPTPGNTEAFF
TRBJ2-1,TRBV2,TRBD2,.,TGTGCCAGCAGTGGGCGACTAGCAAACAATGAGCAGTTCTTC,CASSGRLANNEQFF
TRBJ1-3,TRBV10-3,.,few,TGTGCCATCAGTGAGTCGATGGGCGGAAACACCATATATTTT,CAISESMGGNTIYF
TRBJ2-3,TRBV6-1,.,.,TGTGCCAGCAGTGTAATGAGGCGGGGATACACAGATACGCAGTATTTT,CASSVMRRGYTDTQYF
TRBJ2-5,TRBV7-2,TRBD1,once,TGTGCCAGCAGCCCCAACAGGGGGAAAGAGACCCAGTACTTC,CASSPNRGKETQYF
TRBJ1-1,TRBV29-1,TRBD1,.,TGCAGCGGTCGACAGGGGGACACTGAAGCTTTCTTT,CSGRQGDTEAFF
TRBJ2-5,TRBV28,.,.,TGTGCCAGCAGTTTAGTGGGGGCGCTTTTGGCGGAGACCCAGTACTTC,CASSLVGALLAETQYF
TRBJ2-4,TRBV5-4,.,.,TGTGCCAGCAGCTTGGAGCAAAACATTCAGTACTTC,CASSLEQNIQYF
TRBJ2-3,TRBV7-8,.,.,TGTGCCAGCAGCTCGAAAGGGGGGGGTTTGTCAGATACGCAGTATTTT,CASSSKGGGLSDTQYF
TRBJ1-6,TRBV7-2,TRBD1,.,TGTGCCAGCAGCCGAGCGACAGGGACCAATTCACCCCTCCACTTT,CASSRATGTNSPLHF
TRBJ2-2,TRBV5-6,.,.,TGTGCCAGCAGTACTGGGGGGGGGCTCACCGGGGAGCTGTTTTTT,CASSTGGGLTGELFF
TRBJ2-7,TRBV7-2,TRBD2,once,TGTGCCAGCAGCTTACGGACTAGCGGGGGGGCTTACGAGCAGTACTTC,CASSLRTSGGAYEQYF
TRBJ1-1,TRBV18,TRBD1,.,TGTGCCAGCTCATCAAGTCCCGACAGGGCGTTGACTGAAGCTTTCTTT,CASSSSPDRALTEAFF
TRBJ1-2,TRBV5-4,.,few,TGTGCCAGCAGCCCGATCGGGCAGGGGTATGGCTACACCTTC,CASSPIGQGYGYTF
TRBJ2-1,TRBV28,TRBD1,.,TGTGCCAGCAGTTTCAGGGACAGGGACTACAATGAGCAGTTCTTC,CASSFRDRDYNEQFF
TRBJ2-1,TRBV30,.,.,TGTGCCTGGAGGGCGGGGTTGTCCTACAATGAGCAGTTCTTC,CAWRAGLSYNEQFF
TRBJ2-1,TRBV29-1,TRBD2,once,TGCAGCGCTGCGACTAGCGGGGGCGGAGGTTTGGGCAATGAGCAGTTCTTC,CSAATSGGGGLGNEQFF
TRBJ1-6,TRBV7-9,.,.,TGTGCCAGCAGACCCCAGGTGGGGCGGGGAAATAATTCACCCCTCCACTTT,CASRPQVGRGNNSPLHF
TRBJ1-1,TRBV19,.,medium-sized,TGTGCCAGTAAGTCAAATCGAGGTGAAGCTTTCTTT,CASKSNRGEAFF
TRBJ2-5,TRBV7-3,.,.,TGTGCCAGCAGCCAGGGGAACCAAGAGACCCAGTACTTC,CASSQGNQETQYF
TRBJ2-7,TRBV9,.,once,TGTGCCAGCAGCGTCGGGTGGGTCTCCTCCCACGAGCAGTACTTC,CASSVGWVSSHEQYF
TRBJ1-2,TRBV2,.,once,TGTGCCAGCAGTGGACAGCCCGCACGTGGCTACACCTTC,CASSGQPARGYTF
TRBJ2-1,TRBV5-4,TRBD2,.,TGTGCCAGCAGCTTGGGACTAGCGGGGAACCCCACCTACAATGAGCAGTTCTTC,CASSLGLAGNPTYNEQFF
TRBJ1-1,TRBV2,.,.,TGTGCCAGCAGTCGACTGGAATACACTGAAGCTTTCTTT,CASSRLEYTEAFF
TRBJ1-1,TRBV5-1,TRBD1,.,TGCGCCAGCAGCGTAATGGCAGCCACAGGGGACACTGAAGCTTTCTTT,CASSVMAATGDTEAFF
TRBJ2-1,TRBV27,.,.,TGTGCCAGCAGTATCCGCACGGGAAATGAGCAGTTCTTC,CASSIRTGNEQFF
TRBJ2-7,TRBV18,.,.,TGTGCCAGCTCACCGGCAGGGAGGCACGAGCAGTACTTC,CASSPAGRHEQYF
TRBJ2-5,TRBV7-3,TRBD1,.,TGTGCCAGCAGCCCGGGGACAGGCCGACAAGAGACCCAGTACTTC,CASSPGTGRQETQYF
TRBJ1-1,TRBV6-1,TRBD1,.,TGTGCCAGCAGGGACAGGGGTTGGATCACTGAAGCTTTCTTT,CASRDRGWITEAFF
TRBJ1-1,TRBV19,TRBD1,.,TGTGCCAGTAGTGACTGGGGACAGATGAACACTGAAGCTTTCTTT,CASSDWGQMNTEAFF
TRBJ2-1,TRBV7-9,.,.,TGTGCCAGCAGCTTCAAACAGAGTACCTACAATGAGCAGTTCTTC,CASSFKQSTYNEQFF
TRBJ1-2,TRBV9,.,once,TGTGCCAGCAGCGTAGGAGGGAGGGTGGGCCATGGCTACACCTTC,CASSVGGRVGHGYTF
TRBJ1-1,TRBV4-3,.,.,TGCGCCAGCAGCCAAGCACAGAACACTGAAGCTTTCTTT,CASSQAQNTEAFF
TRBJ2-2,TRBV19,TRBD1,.,TGTGCCAGTAGACCGGGACAGGGAGTCGGGGAGCTGTTTTTT,CASRPGQGVGELFF
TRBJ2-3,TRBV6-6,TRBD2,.,TGTGCCTGCGGGGGGCGACTAGCGGGCACAGATACGCAGTATTTT,CACGGRLAGTDTQYF
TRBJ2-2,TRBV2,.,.,TGTGCCGCGGAGGCTCCGAACACCGGGGAGCTGTTTTTT,CAAEAPNTGELFF
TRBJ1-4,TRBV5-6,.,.,TGTGCCAGCAGCGTTCTCCAGGGCTTTGGTGAAAAACTGTTTTTT,CASSVLQGFGEKLFF
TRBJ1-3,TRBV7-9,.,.,TGTGCCAGCAGCTCAAGGGGGTTGCCCGGAAACACCATATATTTT,CASSSRGLPGNTIYF
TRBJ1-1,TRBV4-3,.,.,TGCGCCAGCAGCCCCAGCTGGGCCGAGAGAGCTGAAGCTTTCTTT,CASSPSWAERAEAFF
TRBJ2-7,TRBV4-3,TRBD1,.,TGCGCCAGCAGCCAAAAAGGGGGCTTTATCTACGAGCAGTACTTC,CASSQKGGFIYEQYF